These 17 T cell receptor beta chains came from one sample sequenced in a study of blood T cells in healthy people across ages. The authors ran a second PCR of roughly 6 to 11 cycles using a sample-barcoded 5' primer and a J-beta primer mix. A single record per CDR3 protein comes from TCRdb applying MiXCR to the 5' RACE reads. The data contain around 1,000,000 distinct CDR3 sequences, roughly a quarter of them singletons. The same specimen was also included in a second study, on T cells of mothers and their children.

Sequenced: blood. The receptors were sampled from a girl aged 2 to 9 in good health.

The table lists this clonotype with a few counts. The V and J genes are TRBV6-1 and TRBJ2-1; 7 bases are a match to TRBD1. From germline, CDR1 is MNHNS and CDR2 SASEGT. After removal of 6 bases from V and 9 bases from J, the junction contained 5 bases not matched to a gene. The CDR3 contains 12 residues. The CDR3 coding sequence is TGTGCCAGCAGGACAGGGTGGGCTGAGCAGTTCTTC. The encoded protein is CASRTGWAEQFF.

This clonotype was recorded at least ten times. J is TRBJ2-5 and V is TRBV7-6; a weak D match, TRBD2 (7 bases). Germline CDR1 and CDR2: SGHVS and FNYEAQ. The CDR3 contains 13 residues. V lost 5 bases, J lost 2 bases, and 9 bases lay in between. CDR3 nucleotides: TGTGCCAGCAGCGGGAGGGGGCAAGAGACCCAGTACTTC. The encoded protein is CASSGRGQETQYF.

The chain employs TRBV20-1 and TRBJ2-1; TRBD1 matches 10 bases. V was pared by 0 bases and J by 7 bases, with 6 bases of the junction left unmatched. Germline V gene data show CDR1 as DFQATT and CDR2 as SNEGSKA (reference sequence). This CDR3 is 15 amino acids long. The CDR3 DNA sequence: TGCAGTGCTAGAGATCCGGGGACAGGGGTAAATGAGCAGTTCTTC. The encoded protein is CSARDPGTGVNEQFF.

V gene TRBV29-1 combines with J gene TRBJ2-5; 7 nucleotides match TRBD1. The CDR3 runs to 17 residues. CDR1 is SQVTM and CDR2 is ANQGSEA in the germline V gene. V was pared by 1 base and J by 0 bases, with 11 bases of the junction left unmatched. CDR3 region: CSVEGVGDRIYQETQYF. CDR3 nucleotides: TGCAGCGTTGAAGGGGTCGGGGACAGAATTTACCAAGAGACCCAGTACTTC.

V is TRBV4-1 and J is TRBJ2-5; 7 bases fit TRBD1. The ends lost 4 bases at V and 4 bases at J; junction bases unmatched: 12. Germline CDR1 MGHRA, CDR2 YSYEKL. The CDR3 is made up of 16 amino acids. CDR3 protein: CASSPLYRDRRETQYF. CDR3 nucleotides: TGCGCCAGCAGCCCTCTTTACCGGGACAGAAGAGAGACCCAGTACTTC.

The CDR3 DNA is TGCAGCGTTGAGGTGGGCGCGGAAAAACTGTTTTTT. Its translation is CSVEVGAEKLFF. The chain has TRBV29-1 and TRBJ1-4; no clear D gene. Per the germline V gene, CDR1 is SQVTM and CDR2 is ANQGSEA. CDR3 length: 12 residues. V shed 3 bases and J shed 8 bases, with 10 bases lying between them.

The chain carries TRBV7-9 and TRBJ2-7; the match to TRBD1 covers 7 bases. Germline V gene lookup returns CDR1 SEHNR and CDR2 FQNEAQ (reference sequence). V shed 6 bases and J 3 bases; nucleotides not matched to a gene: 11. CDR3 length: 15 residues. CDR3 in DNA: TGTGCCAGCAGTTCTGACAGGGCTCCCGTCTACGAGCAGTACTTC. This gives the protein CASSSDRAPVYEQYF.

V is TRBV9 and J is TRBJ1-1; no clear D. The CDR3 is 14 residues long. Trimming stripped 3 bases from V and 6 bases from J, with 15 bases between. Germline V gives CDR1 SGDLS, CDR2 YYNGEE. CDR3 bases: TGTGCCAGCAGCGGTTTAGGCCCCCTCGCTGAAGCTTTCTTT. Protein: CASSGLGPLAEAFF.

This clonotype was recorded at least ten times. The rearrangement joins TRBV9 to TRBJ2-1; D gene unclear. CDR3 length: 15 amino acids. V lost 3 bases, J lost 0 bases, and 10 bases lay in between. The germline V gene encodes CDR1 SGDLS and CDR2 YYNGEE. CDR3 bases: TGTGCCAGCAGCGCACTCCTTAGCTCCTACAATGAGCAGTTCTTC. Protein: CASSALLSSYNEQFF.

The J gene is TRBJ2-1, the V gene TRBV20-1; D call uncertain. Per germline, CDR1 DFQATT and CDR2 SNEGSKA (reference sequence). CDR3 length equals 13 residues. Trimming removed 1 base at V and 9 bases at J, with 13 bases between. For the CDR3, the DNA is TGCAGTGCTAGAGCAGTCTCGCTGACTGAGCAGTTCTTC. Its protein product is CSARAVSLTEQFF.

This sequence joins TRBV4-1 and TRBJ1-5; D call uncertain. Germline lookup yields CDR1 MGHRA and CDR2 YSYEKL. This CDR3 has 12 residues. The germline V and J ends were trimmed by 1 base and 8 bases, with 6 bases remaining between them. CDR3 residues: CASSQGKEPQHF. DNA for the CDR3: TGCGCCAGCAGCCAAGGCAAGGAGCCCCAGCATTTT.

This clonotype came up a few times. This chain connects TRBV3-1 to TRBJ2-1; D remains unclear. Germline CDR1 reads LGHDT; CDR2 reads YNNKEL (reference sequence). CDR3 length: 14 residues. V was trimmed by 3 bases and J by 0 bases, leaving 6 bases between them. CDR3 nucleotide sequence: TGTGCCAGCAGCCACCAGAGCTCCTACAATGAGCAGTTCTTC. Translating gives CASSHQSSYNEQFF.

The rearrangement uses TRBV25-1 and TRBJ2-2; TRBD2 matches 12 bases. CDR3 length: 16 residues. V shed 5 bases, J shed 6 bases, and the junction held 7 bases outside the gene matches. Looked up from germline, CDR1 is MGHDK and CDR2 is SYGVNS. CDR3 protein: CASSPRLAGDPGELFF. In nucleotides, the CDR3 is TGTGCCAGCAGTCCGCGACTAGCGGGAGATCCCGGGGAGCTGTTTTTT.

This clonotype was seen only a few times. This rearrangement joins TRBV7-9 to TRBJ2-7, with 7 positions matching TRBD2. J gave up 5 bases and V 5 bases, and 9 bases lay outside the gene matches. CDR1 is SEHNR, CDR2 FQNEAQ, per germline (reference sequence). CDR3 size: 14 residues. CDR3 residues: CASSPVGRGHEQYF. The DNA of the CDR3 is TGTGCCAGCAGCCCCGTTGGGAGGGGCCACGAGCAGTACTTC.

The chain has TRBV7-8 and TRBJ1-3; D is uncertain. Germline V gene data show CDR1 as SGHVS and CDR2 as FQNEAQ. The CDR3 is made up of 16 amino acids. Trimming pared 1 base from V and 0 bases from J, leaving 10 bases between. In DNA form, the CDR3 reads TGTGCCAGCAGCTTAGGCCCAGATTCCTCTGGAAACACCATATATTTT. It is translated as CASSLGPDSSGNTIYF.

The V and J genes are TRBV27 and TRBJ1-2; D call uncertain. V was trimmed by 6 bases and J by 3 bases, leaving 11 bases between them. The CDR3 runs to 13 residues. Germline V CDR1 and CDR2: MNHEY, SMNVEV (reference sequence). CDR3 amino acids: CASSGMQDYGYTF. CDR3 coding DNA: TGTGCCAGCAGCGGGATGCAGGACTATGGCTACACCTTC.

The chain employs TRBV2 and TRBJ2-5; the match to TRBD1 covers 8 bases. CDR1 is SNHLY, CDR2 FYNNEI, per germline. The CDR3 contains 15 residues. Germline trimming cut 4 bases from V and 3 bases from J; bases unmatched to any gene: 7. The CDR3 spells CASSGAQTGEETQYF. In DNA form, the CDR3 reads TGTGCCAGCAGTGGAGCCCAGACAGGGGAAGAGACCCAGTACTTC.